This T cell receptor (beta chain) was sequenced during a study of cytomegalovirus exposure and HLA in healthy donors. Study-wide findings and caveats: Associated with cytomegalovirus, according to the listing, were some 180 TCR beta chains.

Concerning this clone: The antigen remains undetermined.

TCRdb keeps only in-frame clones here, not all; method: immunoSEQ multiplex PCR. In the table there are 190,000 or so clones, 84% of which are singletons. Germline lookup yields CDR1 SGDLS and CDR2 YYNGEE. This CDR3 region has 16 residues. With V trimmed by 0 bases and J by 7 bases, 9 bases remained unmatched. The sample taken for sequencing was PBMCs. The sequence came from a woman in her late teens or twenties in good health and CMV-seropositive. This chain connects TRBV9 to TRBJ2-1, with 8 bases fitting TRBD2. This CDR3 reads CASSVDERGPTNEQFF. The CDR3 DNA follows: TGTGCCAGCAGCGTAGACGAGCGGGGGCCAACTAATGAGCAGTTCTTC.